The clone carrying this TCR beta chain was picked up many times. Its target is unknown. J was trimmed by 7 bases and V by 0 bases; bases with no gene match: 2. CDR3 size: 15 residues. Germline CDR1 SGHNT, CDR2 YENEEA. No cell sorting was done before RNA was extracted from the tissue. The record originates from a study of tumor and adjacent non-tumor tissue in lung cancer. Study in general: Samples averaged roughly 4.3 million productive TCRbeta reads each.

Study-wide points: Compared with tumor, normal lung showed significantly lower TCR diversity. Tumor repertoires had a smaller top 100 clone share than normal lung.

Three rounds of nested PCR, following a modified ARM-PCR protocol, produced the TCRbeta library. TCRdb processed the multiplex PCR reads anew with MiXCR; each CDR3 protein has one entry. The sample includes roughly 140,000 distinct CDR3 sequences, approximately 64% of them seen just once. This TCR was sampled from a man aged 60 to 75 with small cell lung cancer. What was sequenced was lung tumor tissue. This rearrangement joins TRBV11-3 to TRBJ1-6; 8 bases are a match to TRBD1. The CDR3 DNA sequence: TGTGCCAGCAGCTTAGAACAGGGGGGGAATTCACCCCTCCACTTT. Its protein product is CASSLEQGGNSPLHF.